There are many counts of the clone carrying this T cell receptor (beta chain). The antigen is not known. These data belong to a study of response to subunit inactivated influenza vaccine. Study-wide points: Authors suggested each seasonal influenza vaccination recruits few new T cells.

MiXCR, run by TCRdb on the RT-PCR reads, gives a single entry per CDR3 protein. The sample lists over 400,000 distinct CDR3 sequences; 10% to 15% were seen once. The sample consisted of PBMCs from blood, taken more than 35 days after vaccination. This clonotype was obtained from a man aged 50 to 60 who received an inactivated influenza vaccine.

CDR3 bases: TGTGCCAGCACCCCTGGACAGGGGGAGCTACGGAACACTGAAGCTTTCTTT. Protein product: CASTPGQGELRNTEAFF. The chain combines TRBV12-3 or TRBV12-4 with TRBJ1-1; the match to TRBD1 covers 10 bases. This CDR3 is 17 amino acids long. V lost 7 bases to trimming and J lost 1 base; unmatched junction nucleotides: 12.